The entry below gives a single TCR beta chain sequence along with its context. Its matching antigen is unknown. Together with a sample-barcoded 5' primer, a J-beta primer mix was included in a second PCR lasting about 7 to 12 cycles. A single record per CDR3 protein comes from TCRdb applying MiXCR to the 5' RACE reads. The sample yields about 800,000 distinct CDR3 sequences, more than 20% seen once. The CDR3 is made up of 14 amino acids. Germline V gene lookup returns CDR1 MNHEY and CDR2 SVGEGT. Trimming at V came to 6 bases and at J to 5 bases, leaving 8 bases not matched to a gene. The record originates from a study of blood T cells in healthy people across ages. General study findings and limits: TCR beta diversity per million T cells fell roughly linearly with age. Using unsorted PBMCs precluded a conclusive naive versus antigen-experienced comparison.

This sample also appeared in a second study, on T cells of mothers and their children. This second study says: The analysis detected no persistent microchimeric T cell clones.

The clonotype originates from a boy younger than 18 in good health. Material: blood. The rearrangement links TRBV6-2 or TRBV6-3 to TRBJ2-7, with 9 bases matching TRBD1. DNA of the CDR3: TGTGCCAGCAGCTGGGACAGGGAGGGGAACGAGCAGTACTTC. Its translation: CASSWDREGNEQYF.